This T cell receptor (beta chain) appears in the sequencing data of a study of identical twins. Study conclusions and caveats: When twins shared out-of-frame alpha sequences, those sequences had excess low generation probability.

A single record per CDR3 protein comes from TCRdb applying MiXCR to the 5' RACE reads. The sample consists of approximately 1.8 million distinct CDR3 sequences, around 29% of them appearing once. This clonotype turned up a few times. The antigen is unknown. This TCR was sampled from a newborn girl in good health. Source material: cord blood.

DNA of the CDR3: TGTGCCAGCAGCTTTGATCTAGCGGGGGATCTGGGGGAGACCCAGTACTTC. Translating it yields CASSFDLAGDLGETQYF. V gene TRBV11-3 combines with J gene TRBJ2-7; 10 bases fit TRBD2. The DNA end is more similar to TRBJ2-5, so the J call may be wrong. CDR1 and CDR2 from the germline V gene are SGHNT and YENEEA. The CDR3 sequence is 17 residues long.